This T cell receptor beta chain came from a study of vaccination and CD4 T cells after COVID-19. Trimming took 5 bases from V and 6 from J, leaving 13 bases between them. The CDR3 loop spans 13 amino acids. CDR1 is SGHTA and CDR2 is FQGNSA in the germline V gene. Treatment: approximately nine-day PBMC culture with coronavirus spike peptide pools or control peptides (ViraFEST assay). ViraFEST grew antigen-specific T cells using peptide pools, then sequenced TCRs. About this clonotype: Its matching antigen is unknown.

At the Johns Hopkins FTIC core, DNA taken from cultured CD4+ T cells was sequenced by way of the Oncomine TCR Beta short-read assay. TCRdb independently ran MiXCR on the PCR reads; one entry per CDR3 protein. The sample shows some 14,000 distinct CDR3 sequences, over 45% of them seen only once. The chain has TRBV7-2 and TRBJ1-2, with D possibly matching TRBD1 (5 bases). The origin of this receptor is a human donor who had recovered from COVID-19. The specimen comprised CD4+ T cells from blood, cultured in vitro, sampled before SARS-CoV-2 vaccination. The CDR3 spells CASSPTDRDGYTF. CDR3 coding DNA: TGTGCCAGCAGCCCAACCGACAGAGATGGCTACACCTTC.